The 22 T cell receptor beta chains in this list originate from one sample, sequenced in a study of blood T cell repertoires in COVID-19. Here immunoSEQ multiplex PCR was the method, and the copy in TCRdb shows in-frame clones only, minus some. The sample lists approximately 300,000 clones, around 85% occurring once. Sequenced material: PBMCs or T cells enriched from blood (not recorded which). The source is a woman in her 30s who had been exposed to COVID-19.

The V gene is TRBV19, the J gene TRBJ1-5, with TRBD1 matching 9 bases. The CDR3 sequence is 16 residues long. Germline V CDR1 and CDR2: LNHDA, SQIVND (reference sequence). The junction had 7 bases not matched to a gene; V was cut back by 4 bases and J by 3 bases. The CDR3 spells CASSTRTGAINQPQHF. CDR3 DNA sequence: TGTGCCAGTAGTACCCGGACAGGGGCAATCAATCAGCCCCAGCATTTT.

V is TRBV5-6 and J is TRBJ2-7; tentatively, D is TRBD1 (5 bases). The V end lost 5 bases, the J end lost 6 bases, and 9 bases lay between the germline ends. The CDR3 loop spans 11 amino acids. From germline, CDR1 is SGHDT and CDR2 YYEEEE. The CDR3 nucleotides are TGTGCCAGCAGGCGGCAGGGCGAGCAGTACTTC. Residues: CASRRQGEQYF.

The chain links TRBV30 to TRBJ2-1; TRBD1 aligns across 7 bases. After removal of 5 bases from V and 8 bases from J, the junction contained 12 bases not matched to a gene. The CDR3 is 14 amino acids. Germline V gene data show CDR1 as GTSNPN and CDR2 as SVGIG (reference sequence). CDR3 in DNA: TGTGCCTGGTCCCGGGGAACAGGGGCATATGAGCAGTTCTTC. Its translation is CAWSRGTGAYEQFF.

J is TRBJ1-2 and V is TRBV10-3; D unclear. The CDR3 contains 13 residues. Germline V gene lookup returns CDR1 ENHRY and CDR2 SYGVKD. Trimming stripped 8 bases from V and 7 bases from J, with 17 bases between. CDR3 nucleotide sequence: TGTGCCATCCGGACCGAGGGAGGCTCTGGCTACACCTTC. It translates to CAIRTEGGSGYTF.

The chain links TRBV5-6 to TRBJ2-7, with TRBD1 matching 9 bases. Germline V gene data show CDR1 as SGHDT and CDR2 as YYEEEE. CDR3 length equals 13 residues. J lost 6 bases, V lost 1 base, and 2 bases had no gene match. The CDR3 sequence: CASSLYRGLEQYF. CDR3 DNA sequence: TGTGCCAGCAGCTTGTACAGGGGGCTCGAGCAGTACTTC. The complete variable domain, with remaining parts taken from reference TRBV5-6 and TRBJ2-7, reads DAGVTQSPTHLIKTRGQQVTLRCSPKSGHDTVSWYQQALGQGPQFIFQYYEEEERQRGNFPDRFSGHQFPNYSSELNVNALLLGDSALYLCASSLYRGLEQYFGPGTRLTVT.

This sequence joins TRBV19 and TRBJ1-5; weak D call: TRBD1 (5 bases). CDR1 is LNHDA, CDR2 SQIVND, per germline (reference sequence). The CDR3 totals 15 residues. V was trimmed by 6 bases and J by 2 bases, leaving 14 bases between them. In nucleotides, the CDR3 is TGTGCCAGTAGACATGGCAGGGCCGGCAATCAGCCCCAGCATTTT. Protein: CASRHGRAGNQPQHF.

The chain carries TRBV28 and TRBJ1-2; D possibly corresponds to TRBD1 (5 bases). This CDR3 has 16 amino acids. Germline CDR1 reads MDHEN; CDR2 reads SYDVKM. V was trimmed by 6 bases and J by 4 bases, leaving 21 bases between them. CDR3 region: CASSHGRGGLSYGYTF. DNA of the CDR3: TGTGCCAGCAGCCATGGACGGGGGGGTCTTAGCTATGGCTACACCTTC.

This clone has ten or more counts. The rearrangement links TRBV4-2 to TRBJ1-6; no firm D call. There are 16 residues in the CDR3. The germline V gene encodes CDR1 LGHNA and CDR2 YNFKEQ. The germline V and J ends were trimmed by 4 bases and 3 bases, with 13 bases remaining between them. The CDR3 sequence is CASSREKESYNSPLHF. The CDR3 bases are TGTGCCAGCAGCCGAGAAAAAGAGAGCTATAATTCACCCCTCCACTTT.

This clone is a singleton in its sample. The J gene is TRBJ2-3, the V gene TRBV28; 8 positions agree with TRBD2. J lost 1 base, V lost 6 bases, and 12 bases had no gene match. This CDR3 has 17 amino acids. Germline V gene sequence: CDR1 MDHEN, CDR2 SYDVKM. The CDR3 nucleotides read TGTGCCAGCAGCGCTACAGGGACTAGTCGAGGCACAGATACGCAGTATTTT. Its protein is CASSATGTSRGTDTQYF.

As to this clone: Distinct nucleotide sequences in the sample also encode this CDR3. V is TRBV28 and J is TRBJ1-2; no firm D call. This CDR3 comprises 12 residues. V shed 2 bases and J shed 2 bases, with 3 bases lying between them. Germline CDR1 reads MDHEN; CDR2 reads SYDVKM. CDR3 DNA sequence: TGTGCCAGCAGTTTACTGAACTATGGCTACACCTTC. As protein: CASSLLNYGYTF.

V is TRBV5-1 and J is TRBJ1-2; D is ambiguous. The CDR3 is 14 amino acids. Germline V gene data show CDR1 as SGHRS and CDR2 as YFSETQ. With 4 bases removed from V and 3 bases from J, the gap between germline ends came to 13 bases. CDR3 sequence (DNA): TGCGCCAGCAGCACGAATGGGCAGGACTATGGCTACACCTTC. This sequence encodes CASSTNGQDYGYTF. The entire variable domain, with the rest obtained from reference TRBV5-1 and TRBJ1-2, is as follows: KAGVTQTPRYLIKTRGQQVTLSCSPISGHRSVSWYQQTPGQGLQFLFEYFSETQRNKGNFPGRFSGRQFSNSRSEMNVSTLELGDSALYLCASSTNGQDYGYTFGSGTRLTVV.

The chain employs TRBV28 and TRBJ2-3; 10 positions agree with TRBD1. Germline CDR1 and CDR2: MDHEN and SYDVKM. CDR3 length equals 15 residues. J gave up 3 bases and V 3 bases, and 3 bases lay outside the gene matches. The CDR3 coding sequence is TGTGCCAGCAGTTTTGGGGGACAGGGGACAGATACGCAGTATTTT. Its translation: CASSFGGQGTDTQYF.

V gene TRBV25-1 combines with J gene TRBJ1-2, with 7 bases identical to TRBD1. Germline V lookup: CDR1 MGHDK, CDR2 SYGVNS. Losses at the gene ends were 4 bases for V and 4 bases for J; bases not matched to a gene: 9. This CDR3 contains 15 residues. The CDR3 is CASSAIGGQLYGYTF. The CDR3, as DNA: TGTGCCAGCAGTGCGATCGGGGGACAGCTCTATGGCTACACCTTC.

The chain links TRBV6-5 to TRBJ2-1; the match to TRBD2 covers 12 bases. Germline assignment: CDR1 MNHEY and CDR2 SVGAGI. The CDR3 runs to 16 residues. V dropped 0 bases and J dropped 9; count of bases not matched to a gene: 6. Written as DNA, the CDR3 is TGTGCCAGCAGTTACTCGAAGGGACTAGCGGGCGGTGAGCAGTTCTTC. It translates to CASSYSKGLAGGEQFF.

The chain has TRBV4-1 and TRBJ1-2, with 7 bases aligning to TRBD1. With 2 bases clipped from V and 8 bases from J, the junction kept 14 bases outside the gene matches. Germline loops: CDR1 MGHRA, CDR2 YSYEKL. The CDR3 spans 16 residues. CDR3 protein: CASSQRLTGEELGYTF. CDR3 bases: TGCGCCAGCAGCCAACGACTCACAGGGGAAGAGCTCGGCTACACCTTC.

CDR3: CASSVDAGTGNTIYF. CDR3 sequence (DNA): TGTGCCAGCAGCGTAGACGCCGGGACTGGAAACACCATATATTTT. J is TRBJ1-3 and V is TRBV9; the D is unclear. Trimming removed 0 bases at V and 2 bases at J, with 9 bases between. Germline CDR1 SGDLS, CDR2 YYNGEE. CDR3 length: 15 residues.

The CDR3 reads CASSLFPTGGSVGYTF. CDR3 in DNA: TGTGCCAGCAGTTTATTCCCAACAGGGGGCAGTGTTGGCTACACCTTC. The J gene is TRBJ1-2, the V gene TRBV27; 9 nucleotides align to TRBD1. Per germline, CDR1 MNHEY and CDR2 SMNVEV (reference sequence). V lost 1 base and J lost 7; bases outside the gene matches: 10. This CDR3 is built from 16 residues.

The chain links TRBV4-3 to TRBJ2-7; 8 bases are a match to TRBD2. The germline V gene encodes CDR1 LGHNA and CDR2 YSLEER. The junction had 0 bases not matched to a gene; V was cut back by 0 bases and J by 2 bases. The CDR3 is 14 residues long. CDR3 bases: TGCGCCAGCAGCCAAGACGGGGGGGCCTACGAGCAGTACTTC. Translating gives CASSQDGGAYEQYF.

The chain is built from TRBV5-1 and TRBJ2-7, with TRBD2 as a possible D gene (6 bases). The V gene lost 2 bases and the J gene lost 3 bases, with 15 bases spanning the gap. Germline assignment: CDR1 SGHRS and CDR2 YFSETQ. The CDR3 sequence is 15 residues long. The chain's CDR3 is CASSFSGGQNYEQYF. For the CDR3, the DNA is TGCGCCAGCAGCTTCTCAGGAGGGCAGAACTACGAGCAGTACTTC.

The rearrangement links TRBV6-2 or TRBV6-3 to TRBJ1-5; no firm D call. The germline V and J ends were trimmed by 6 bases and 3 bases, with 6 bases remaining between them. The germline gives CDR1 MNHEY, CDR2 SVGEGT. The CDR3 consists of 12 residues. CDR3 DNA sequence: TGTGCCAGCAGCGTTTACAATCAGCCCCAGCATTTT. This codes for CASSVYNQPQHF.

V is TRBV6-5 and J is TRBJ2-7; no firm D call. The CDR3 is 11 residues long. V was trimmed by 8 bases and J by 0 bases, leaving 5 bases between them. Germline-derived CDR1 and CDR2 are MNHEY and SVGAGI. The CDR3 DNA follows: TGTGCCAGCCTCAGCTCCTACGAGCAGTACTTC. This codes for CASLSSYEQYF.

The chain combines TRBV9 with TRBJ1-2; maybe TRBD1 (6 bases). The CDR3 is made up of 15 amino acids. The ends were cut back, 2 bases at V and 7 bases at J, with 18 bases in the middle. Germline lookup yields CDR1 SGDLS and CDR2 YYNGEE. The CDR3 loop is CASSVLTGGQGGYTF. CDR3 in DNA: TGTGCCAGCAGCGTCCTCACGGGGGGGCAGGGTGGCTACACCTTC.